This passage covers 26 T cell receptor beta chains from one sample sequenced in a study of shared clonotypes between healthy human individuals (TCRdb year 2020). Receptors were amplified or captured by the immunoSEQ multiplex PCR assay. In TCRdb, the immuneACCESS table is reduced to in-frame sequences with V and J assigned. These tables do not hold every clone; where another copy was compared, an unresolved V gene accounts for under half, and the others remain unexplained. In all, the sample holds 2.3 million or so clones, and approximately 95% of those were seen once. The ten biggest clones cover 0.35% to 0.45% of the sample. Sequencing input: naive CD4+ T cells from PBMCs. In the paper's terms, the cell subset or site label means: CD45RA+ positively selected. These receptors all come from a man between 18 and 35 years old in good health. Some clones in this sample may be carry-over from other donors' samples.

This sequence joins TRBV9 and TRBJ2-7; TRBD2 is a possible D gene (5 bases). V was shortened by 4 bases and J by 1 base, with 18 bases between the two germline ends. Germline CDR1 is SGDLS and CDR2 is YYNGEE. This CDR3 has 16 residues. The CDR3 sequence is CASSPHGVVGSYEQYF. Written as DNA, the CDR3 is TGTGCCAGCAGCCCTCACGGGGTTGTCGGTTCCTACGAGCAGTACTTC.

The rearrangement joins TRBV5-1 to TRBJ1-2, with D uncertain. The CDR3 extends over 14 amino acids. Trimming left V 4 bases short and J 0 bases short, with 10 bases between. Germline V CDR1 and CDR2: SGHRS, YFSETQ. Here the CDR3 reads CASSVGSPNYGYTF. CDR3 sequence (DNA): TGCGCCAGCAGCGTGGGTAGTCCTAACTATGGCTACACCTTC.

The gene calls are TRBV5-6 and TRBJ2-7; 8 positions match TRBD1. V lost 4 bases and J lost 2; bases outside the gene matches: 8. Per germline, CDR1 SGHDT and CDR2 YYEEEE. CDR3 length: 15 amino acids. The CDR3 sequence: CASSPRWDRTYEQYF. The CDR3 coding sequence is TGTGCCAGCAGCCCCCGATGGGACAGGACCTACGAGCAGTACTTC.

In this sample, this clone turned up once. V is TRBV18 and J is TRBJ2-7; a possible D gene is TRBD1 (5 bases). V was clipped by 6 bases and J by 2 bases, with 26 bases between them. Per the germline V gene, CDR1 is KGHSH and CDR2 is LQKENI. CDR3 length: 18 residues. This CDR3 is CASSPTPPGPQATYEQYF. CDR3 DNA: TGTGCCAGCTCGCCCACACCTCCGGGTCCACAGGCCACCTACGAGCAGTACTTC.

As regards this clone: Other DNA variants within this sample encode the same CDR3. The gene calls are TRBV7-6 and TRBJ2-5, with D hard to call. The CDR3 covers 12 residues. Germline V gene data show CDR1 as SGHVS and CDR2 as FNYEAQ. Trimming removed 1 base at V and 4 bases at J, with 4 bases between. The CDR3 region has the DNA TGTGCCAGCAGCTTAGACCGAGAGACCCAGTACTTC. It codes for CASSLDRETQYF.

This clone was found once. This chain joins TRBV11-2 and TRBJ2-1; no clear D gene. The CDR3 loop spans 14 amino acids. V lost 5 bases to trimming and J lost 8 bases, with 16 bases between them. Looked up from germline, CDR1 is SGHAT and CDR2 is FQNNGV. CDR3 nucleotides: TGTGCCAGCAGCCCCCGACCCTCGGGCGATGAGCAGTTCTTC. Translating gives CASSPRPSGDEQFF. Together with reference TRBV11-2 and TRBJ2-1, the CDR3 gives the full variable domain: EAGVAQSPRYKIIEKRQSVAFWCNPISGHATLYWYQQILGQGPKLLIQFQNNGVVDDSQLPKDRFSAERLKGVDSTLKIQPAKLEDSAVYLCASSPRPSGDEQFFGPGTRLTVL.

The gene calls are TRBV19 and TRBJ2-7; TRBD1 or TRBD2 may be the D gene (5 bases each). Germline CDR1 reads LNHDA; CDR2 reads SQIVND (reference sequence). CDR3 length equals 15 residues. The V end was cut by 3 bases, the J end by 5 bases, with 17 bases between. This CDR3 reads CASSISGTPDHEQYF. CDR3 coding DNA: TGTGCCAGTAGTATCTCCGGGACCCCGGACCACGAGCAGTACTTC.

J is TRBJ1-3 and V is TRBV5-1, with no clear D. The CDR3 spans 15 residues. V lost 4 bases and J lost 0, with 11 bases in between. Looked up from germline, CDR1 is SGHRS and CDR2 is YFSETQ. The CDR3 coding sequence is TGCGCCAGCAGCACCGAGGGCTTCTCTGGAAACACCATATATTTT. Amino acids: CASSTEGFSGNTIYF.

The rearrangement uses TRBV10-3 and TRBJ1-1; no definite D call. Germline V gene data show CDR1 as ENHRY and CDR2 as SYGVKD. Trimming took off 1 base at V and 7 bases at J, with 4 bases between the two ends. This CDR3 is 11 amino acids long. The CDR3 DNA reads as TGTGCCATCAGTGAGTGGGGTGAAGCTTTCTTT. Amino acid sequence: CAISEWGEAFF.

This clone has only one observation. The chain is built from TRBV29-1 and TRBJ1-2, with 7 bases that match TRBD1. With V trimmed by 4 bases and J by 4 bases, 12 bases remained unmatched. CDR1 and CDR2 (germline): SQVTM, ANQGSEA. The CDR3 is made up of 15 amino acids. The CDR3 is CSVAPGTDSSYGYTF. The CDR3 nucleotides read TGCAGCGTTGCCCCCGGGACAGACTCTTCCTATGGCTACACCTTC. Full variable domain (outside the CDR3, taken from reference TRBV29-1 and TRBJ1-2): SAVISQKPSRDICQRGTSLTIQCQVDSQVTMMFWYRQQPGQSLTLIATANQGSEATYESGFVIDKFPISRPNLTFSTLTVSNMSPEDSSIYLCSVAPGTDSSYGYTFGSGTRLTVV.

J is TRBJ1-2 and V is TRBV27; TRBD1 might be the D (6 bases). Germline V CDR1 and CDR2: MNHEY, SMNVEV (reference sequence). The CDR3 extends over 13 amino acids. Trimming left V 3 bases short and J 5 bases short, with 10 bases between. For the CDR3, the DNA is TGTGCCAGCAGTTTTGTCCAGGGGTATGGCTACACCTTC. It yields the protein CASSFVQGYGYTF.

The chain carries TRBV7-7 and TRBJ2-1, with 7 positions matching TRBD2. The V gene's germline CDR1 is SSHAT and CDR2 FNYEAQ (reference sequence). The CDR3 runs 13 residues. Trimming at V came to 2 bases and at J to 8 bases, leaving 3 bases not matched to a gene. CDR3 region: CASSLNRGDEQFF. In DNA form, the CDR3 reads TGTGCCAGCAGCTTAAATCGGGGGGATGAGCAGTTCTTC.

This clone was seen a single time. The chain couples TRBV7-9 to TRBJ2-7, with 8 bases lining up with TRBD1. Germline V gene lookup returns CDR1 SEHNR and CDR2 FQNEAQ (reference sequence). The V and J ends lost 0 bases and 2 bases, in that order; junction bases with no gene match: 12. The CDR3 is 18 residues long. This chain's CDR3 is CASSLASGLRGPTYEQYF. CDR3 bases: TGTGCCAGCAGCTTAGCGAGTGGCCTCAGGGGGCCGACCTACGAGCAGTACTTC.

The chain couples TRBV28 to TRBJ2-7, with D possibly TRBD2 on 5 matching bases. The CDR3 has 13 residues. Germline V gene lookup returns CDR1 MDHEN and CDR2 SYDVKM. V dropped 8 bases and J dropped 1 base, with 12 bases sitting between them. The chain's CDR3 is CASGGSYSYEQYF. The DNA for the CDR3 is TGTGCCAGCGGAGGTTCATATTCCTACGAGCAGTACTTC.

The rearrangement links TRBV20-1 to TRBJ1-2; D call uncertain. Germline V gene sequence: CDR1 DFQATT, CDR2 SNEGSKA (reference sequence). The V gene lost 3 bases and the J gene lost 8 bases, with 10 bases spanning the gap. The CDR3 extends over 11 amino acids. The CDR3 DNA reads TGCAGTGCTAGGACTCGGGAGGGCTACACCTTC. Residues: CSARTREGYTF.

This chain links TRBV30 with TRBJ1-5, with a tentative D call TRBD1 (5 bases). CDR3 length equals 17 residues. The germline V gene encodes CDR1 GTSNPN and CDR2 SVGIG (reference sequence). Trimming pared 3 bases from V and 1 base from J, leaving 19 bases between. The CDR3 loop is CAWSASIGGGSNQPQHF. CDR3 coding DNA: TGTGCCTGGAGCGCATCCATCGGGGGTGGGAGCAATCAGCCCCAGCATTTT.

This clone was counted between two and nine times. The DNA of the CDR3 is TGTGCCAGCAGTGACAGGGGCCAGCATTTT. Its protein product is CASSDRGQHF. This chain links TRBV28 with TRBJ1-5, with 8 positions matching TRBD1. The CDR3 covers 10 residues. CDR1 is MDHEN and CDR2 is SYDVKM in the germline V gene. The J segment lost 12 bases and the V segment lost 5 bases, leaving 0 bases of the junction unmatched.

This rearrangement joins TRBV2 to TRBJ1-3; a possible D gene is TRBD1 (5 bases). The germline gives CDR1 SNHLY, CDR2 FYNNEI. CDR3 length: 12 amino acids. Trimming stripped 10 bases from V and 4 bases from J, with 11 bases between. The CDR3: CAIRVSGNTIYF. The CDR3 coding sequence is TGTGCCATCAGGGTGTCCGGAAACACCATATATTTT.

The chain employs TRBV7-9 and TRBJ2-1; 10 bases map to TRBD2. V trimming: 5 bases; J trimming: 6 bases; junction bases outside the gene matches: 10. CDR1 SEHNR and CDR2 FQNEAQ come from the germline V gene (reference sequence). This CDR3 region has 16 residues. CDR3 in DNA: TGTGCCAGCAGCCGTGGGGGGCTAGCGGGAGCCAATGAGCAGTTCTTC. This encodes CASSRGGLAGANEQFF.

The chain is built from TRBV7-9 and TRBJ2-7; tentative D call: TRBD2 (5 bases). Germline V gene data show CDR1 as SEHNR and CDR2 as FQNEAQ (reference sequence). The CDR3 extends over 11 amino acids. Trimming shortened V by 8 bases and J by 3 bases, and 8 bases separated the two germline ends. CDR3 DNA sequence: TGTGCCAGCGGGAGAGGCTACGAGCAGTACTTC. This encodes CASGRGYEQYF.

The chain combines TRBV28 with TRBJ1-4; D is ambiguous. Germline CDR1 MDHEN, CDR2 SYDVKM. V lost 5 bases, J lost 4 bases, and 14 bases lay in between. The CDR3 is 15 residues long. The CDR3 DNA is TGTGCCAGCAGTCCCCAGCCGGAATATAATGAAAAACTGTTTTTT. This translates into CASSPQPEYNEKLFF.

V gene TRBV5-1 combines with J gene TRBJ2-2; unclear D gene. V was cut by 0 bases and J by 0 bases, with 12 bases left in between. Germline loops: CDR1 SGHRS, CDR2 YFSETQ. This CDR3 contains 17 residues. CDR3 nucleotide sequence: TGCGCCAGCAGCTTGGGGTGGCTCCCCACGAACACCGGGGAGCTGTTTTTT. Its translation: CASSLGWLPTNTGELFF.

The chain links TRBV5-4 to TRBJ1-1; D remains unclear. Trimming stripped 4 bases from V and 1 base from J, with 17 bases between. This CDR3 contains 16 residues. Germline-derived CDR1 and CDR2 are SGHNT and YYREEE (reference sequence). The CDR3 here is CASSPTLAQRNTEAFF. CDR3 nucleotides: TGTGCCAGCAGCCCTACCCTGGCCCAGAGGAACACTGAAGCTTTCTTT. Looking up the rest from reference TRBV5-4 and TRBJ1-1 gives the full variable domain: ETGVTQSPTHLIKTRGQQVTLRCSSQSGHNTVSWYQQALGQGPQFIFQYYREEENGRGNFPPRFSGLQFPNYSSELNVNALELDDSALYLCASSPTLAQRNTEAFFGQGTRLTVV.

This chain uses TRBV5-1 with TRBJ2-3; D might be TRBD1 or TRBD2, each matching 5 bases. The ends were cut back, 2 bases at V and 2 bases at J, with 15 bases in the middle. CDR1 is SGHRS, CDR2 YFSETQ, per germline. The CDR3 consists of 16 residues. CDR3 in amino acids: CASSLARGDPTDTQYF. The CDR3 DNA sequence: TGCGCCAGCAGCTTAGCGAGAGGGGACCCCACAGATACGCAGTATTTT. The full variable domain, completed using reference TRBV5-1 and TRBJ2-3, is KAGVTQTPRYLIKTRGQQVTLSCSPISGHRSVSWYQQTPGQGLQFLFEYFSETQRNKGNFPGRFSGRQFSNSRSEMNVSTLELGDSALYLCASSLARGDPTDTQYFGPGTRLTVL.

The chain couples TRBV7-2 to TRBJ1-1; possibly TRBD1 for D (5 bases). Germline assignment: CDR1 SGHTA and CDR2 FQGNSA. The CDR3 extends over 14 amino acids. V was shortened by 3 bases and J by 5 bases, with 13 bases between the two germline ends. In DNA, the CDR3 is TGTGCCAGCAGCTTGGGGGTGTTTTCAACTGAAGCTTTCTTT. Translating gives CASSLGVFSTEAFF.

This chain links TRBV7-9 with TRBJ1-1; D call uncertain. The V end lost 1 base, the J end lost 0 bases, and 9 bases lay between the germline ends. This CDR3 has 15 residues. Germline-derived CDR1 and CDR2 are SEHNR and FQNEAQ (reference sequence). The CDR3, as DNA: TGTGCCAGCAGCTTAGTTCCCAGCTTGAACACTGAAGCTTTCTTT. Translating it yields CASSLVPSLNTEAFF. The variable domain in full, completed from reference TRBV7-9 and TRBJ1-1, reads DTGVSQNPRHKITKRGQNVTFRCDPISEHNRLYWYRQTLGQGPEFLTYFQNEAQLEKSRLLSDRFSAERPKGSFSTLEIQRTEQGDSAMYLCASSLVPSLNTEAFFGQGTRLTVV.